This entry is about one T cell receptor (beta chain). Its antigen remains unknown. This may be a read error: a much more frequent sequence differs by one nucleotide. Then a second PCR, running roughly 6 to 11 cycles, was carried out with a sample-barcoded 5' primer and a J-beta primer mix. A 12-random-nucleotide template-switch adaptor tagged each cDNA molecule. TCRdb reprocessed the 5' RACE reads with MiXCR, giving one entry per CDR3 protein. The table includes approximately 1,100,000 distinct CDR3 sequences, less than 50% detected once. The data were taken from a study of blood T cells in healthy people across ages. Study results and limitations: Naive T cell percentage showed a strong correlation with TCR beta diversity. Higher diversity and more naive CD4+ cells were features of long-lived donors, compared to aged donors. Among T cells, TCR beta diversity per million cells dropped roughly linearly as age rose.

The specimen sequenced was blood. The sequence was obtained from an older woman in good health.

The CDR3 nucleotides are TGCAGCGCCACTCAGGGGACGATCTACGAGCAGTACTTC. Translating it yields CSATQGTIYEQYF. The rearrangement links TRBV29-1 to TRBJ2-7, with D perhaps TRBD1 (6 bases). The CDR3 is made up of 13 amino acids. The V end was cut by 7 bases, the J end by 3 bases, with 16 bases between. The germline gives CDR1 SQVTM, CDR2 ANQGSEA.